Each of the 12 T cell receptor beta chains below was sequenced from the same sample in a study of T-cell memory formation after mild COVID-19. TCRdb recomputed calls from the 5' RACE reads with MiXCR, one row per CDR3 protein. The data hold around 390,000 distinct CDR3 sequences, with more than 15% observed a single time. The sequencing input was PBMCs or a T cell subset sorted from them (not recorded which). The source is a man aged 18 to 29 who had mild COVID-19 (a few samples of this study predate the infection). Cell type and time point are not known.

The CDR3 sequence: CASSFGAPPGNIQYF. CDR3 DNA: TGTGCCAGCAGCTTTGGGGCACCACCTGGGAACATTCAGTACTTC. The chain is built from TRBV7-2 and TRBJ2-4, with D possibly being TRBD1 (5 bases). The CDR3 covers 15 residues. Germline V lookup: CDR1 SGHTA, CDR2 FQGNSA. Trimming shortened V by 3 bases and J by 7 bases, and 16 bases separated the two germline ends.

The chain combines TRBV7-8 with TRBJ2-7, with 11 bases identical to TRBD1. J lost 1 base, V lost 2 bases, and 7 bases had no gene match. The CDR3 runs to 17 residues. Germline V lookup: CDR1 SGHVS, CDR2 FQNEAQ. CDR3 in amino acids: CASSLPPGQGASYEQYF. CDR3 DNA sequence: TGTGCCAGCAGCTTACCCCCAGGACAGGGGGCATCCTACGAGCAGTACTTC.

The table lists this clonotype with many counts. The chain recombines TRBV7-3 with TRBJ2-1; 7 nucleotides match TRBD1. V lost 4 bases to trimming and J lost 9 bases; unmatched junction nucleotides: 6. The CDR3 is 13 residues long. Per germline, CDR1 SGHTA and CDR2 FQGTGA. This chain's CDR3 is CASSYAGGGEQFF. The CDR3 DNA sequence: TGTGCCAGCAGCTATGCAGGGGGTGGTGAGCAGTTCTTC.

This clonotype has more than one count but fewer than ten. This chain uses TRBV19 with TRBJ1-3; unclear D gene. The CDR3 sequence is 12 residues long. From germline, CDR1 is LNHDA and CDR2 SQIVND (reference sequence). Deletions cut 5 bases from V and 1 base from J, with 3 bases between. The CDR3 sequence: CASSWSGNTIYF. CDR3 nucleotide sequence: TGTGCCAGTAGTTGGTCTGGAAACACCATATATTTT.

The chain is built from TRBV5-4 and TRBJ1-6; 7 bases align to TRBD1. The J segment lost 7 bases and the V segment lost 4 bases, leaving 8 bases of the junction unmatched. CDR3 length equals 15 residues. CDR1 SGHNT and CDR2 YYREEE come from the germline V gene (reference sequence). CDR3 coding DNA: TGTGCCAGCAGCACTCGCAGGGGGATCAATTCACCCCTCCACTTT. Its protein product is CASSTRRGINSPLHF.

V is TRBV6-1 and J is TRBJ2-7; weak D call: TRBD1 (5 bases). With 5 bases removed from V and 5 bases from J, the gap between germline ends came to 10 bases. The CDR3 sequence is 12 residues long. Germline V CDR1 and CDR2: MNHNS, SASEGT. The CDR3 DNA reads as TGTGCCAGCAGTTTCCAGGGTGACGAGCAGTACTTC. Translated: CASSFQGDEQYF.

Many counts were recorded for this clonotype. V usage is TRBV4-3 and J usage is TRBJ2-1; D perhaps matches TRBD2 (6 bases). The CDR3 runs 18 residues. V was pared by 0 bases and J by 15 bases, with 30 bases between. The germline V gene has CDR1 LGHNA and CDR2 YSLEER. The CDR3 reads CASSQDTATRLAIDGAFF. Written as DNA, the CDR3 is TGCGCCAGCAGCCAAGATACGGCAACACGCCTAGCGATAGATGGGGCGTTCTTC.

The V and J genes are TRBV25-1 and TRBJ1-2; no clear D. Trimming cost V 4 bases and J 4 bases, with 10 bases left between them. This CDR3 has 13 residues. Germline loops: CDR1 MGHDK, CDR2 SYGVNS. The DNA for the CDR3 is TGTGCCAGCAGTGTAACGGGCGTCTATGGCTACACCTTC. Translation gives CASSVTGVYGYTF.

This clonotype was observed a handful of times. The CDR3 coding sequence is TGTGCCAGCAGCTTAATGCACGGATCGATGGCCCAGTACTTC. Encoded protein: CASSLMHGSMAQYF. V and J are TRBV7-8 and TRBJ2-5; D unresolved. The CDR3 loop spans 14 amino acids. Germline CDR1 reads SGHVS; CDR2 reads FQNEAQ. Trimming took off 2 bases at V and 9 bases at J, with 16 bases between the two ends.

This clonotype was observed a few times. The CDR3 DNA is TGTGCCAGTACCCAGGCGGGGGCCACAGATACGCAGTATTTT. As protein: CASTQAGATDTQYF. This sequence joins TRBV19 and TRBJ2-3; a possible D gene is TRBD2 (7 bases). The germline CDR1 and CDR2 sequences are LNHDA and SQIVND (reference sequence). CDR3 length: 14 residues. With 7 bases removed from V and 2 bases from J, the gap between germline ends came to 13 bases.

The chain joins TRBV24-1 to TRBJ2-5; unclear D gene. The CDR3 totals 13 residues. V lost 2 bases to trimming and J lost 5 bases, with 8 bases between them. CDR1 KGHDR and CDR2 SFDVKD come from the germline V gene. The CDR3 region is CATSDSSKETQYF. For the CDR3, the DNA is TGTGCCACCAGTGATTCCTCCAAGGAGACCCAGTACTTC.

This clonotype was seen only a few times. This chain links TRBV4-3 with TRBJ2-1; 9 nucleotides line up with TRBD2. Germline values: CDR1 LGHNA, CDR2 YSLEER. The CDR3 spans 16 residues. The trim removed 3 bases at V and 8 bases at J, leaving 11 bases unmatched. The CDR3 reads CASSHDGGGALDEQFF. For the CDR3, the DNA is TGCGCCAGCAGCCACGACGGCGGGGGGGCCTTAGATGAGCAGTTCTTC.